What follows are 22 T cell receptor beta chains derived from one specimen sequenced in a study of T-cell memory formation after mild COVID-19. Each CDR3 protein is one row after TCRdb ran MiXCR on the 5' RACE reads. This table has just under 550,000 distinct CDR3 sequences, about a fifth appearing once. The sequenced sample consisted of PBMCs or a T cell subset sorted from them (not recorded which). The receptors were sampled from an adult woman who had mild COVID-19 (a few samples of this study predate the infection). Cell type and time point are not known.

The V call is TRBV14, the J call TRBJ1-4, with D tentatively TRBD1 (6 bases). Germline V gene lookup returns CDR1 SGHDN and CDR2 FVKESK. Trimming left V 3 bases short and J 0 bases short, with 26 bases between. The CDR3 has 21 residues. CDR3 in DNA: TGTGCCAGCAGCCAGGAATCAGCCTGGGGAGCGGGGGGCGCAACTAATGAAAAACTGTTTTTT. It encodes CASSQESAWGAGGATNEKLFF.

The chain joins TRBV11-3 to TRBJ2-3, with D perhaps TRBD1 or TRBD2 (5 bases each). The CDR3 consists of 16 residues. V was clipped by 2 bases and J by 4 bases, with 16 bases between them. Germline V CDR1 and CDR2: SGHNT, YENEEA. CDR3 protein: CASSLPGTDSPDTQYF. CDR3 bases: TGTGCCAGCAGCTTACCCGGGACGGACTCCCCAGATACGCAGTATTTT.

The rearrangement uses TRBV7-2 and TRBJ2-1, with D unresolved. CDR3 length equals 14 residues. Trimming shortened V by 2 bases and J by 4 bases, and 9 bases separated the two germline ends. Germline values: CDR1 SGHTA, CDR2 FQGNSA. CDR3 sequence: CASSLQQNYNEQFF. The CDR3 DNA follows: TGTGCCAGCAGCTTACAACAGAATTACAATGAGCAGTTCTTC.

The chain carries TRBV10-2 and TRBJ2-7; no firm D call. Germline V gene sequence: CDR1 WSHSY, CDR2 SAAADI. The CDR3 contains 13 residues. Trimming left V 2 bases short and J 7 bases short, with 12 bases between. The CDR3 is CASSEASLGEQYF. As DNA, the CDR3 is TGCGCCAGCAGTGAGGCGAGTCTGGGAGAGCAGTACTTC.

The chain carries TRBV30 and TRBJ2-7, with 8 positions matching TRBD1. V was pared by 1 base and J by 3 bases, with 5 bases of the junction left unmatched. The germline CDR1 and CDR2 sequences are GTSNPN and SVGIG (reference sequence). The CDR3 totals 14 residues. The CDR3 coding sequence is TGTGCCTGGAGTGGTGGAGACAGGGGCTACGAGCAGTACTTC. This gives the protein CAWSGGDRGYEQYF.

DNA of the CDR3: TGTGCCAGCAGCCGATACCCTGTCGGTCTAGCGAGGACTAGCACAGATACGCAGTATTTT. It codes for CASSRYPVGLARTSTDTQYF. J is TRBJ2-3 and V is TRBV7-3, with D maybe TRBD2 (6 bases). CDR1 and CDR2 (germline): SGHTA, FQGTGA. The CDR3 has 20 residues. Trimming stripped 5 bases from V and 0 bases from J, with 27 bases between.

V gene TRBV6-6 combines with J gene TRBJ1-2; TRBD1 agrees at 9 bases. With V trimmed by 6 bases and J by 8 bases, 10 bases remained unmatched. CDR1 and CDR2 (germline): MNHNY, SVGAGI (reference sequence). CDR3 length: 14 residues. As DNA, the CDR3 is TGTGCCAGCAGGAATAACAGGGGGCAGAGGGGCTACACCTTC. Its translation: CASRNNRGQRGYTF.

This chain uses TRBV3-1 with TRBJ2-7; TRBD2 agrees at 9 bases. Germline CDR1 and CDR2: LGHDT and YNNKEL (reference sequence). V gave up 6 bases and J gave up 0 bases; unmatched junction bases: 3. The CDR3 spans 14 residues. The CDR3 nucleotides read TGTGCCAGCAGTGCTAGCGGGGCCTCCTACGAGCAGTACTTC. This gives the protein CASSASGASYEQYF.

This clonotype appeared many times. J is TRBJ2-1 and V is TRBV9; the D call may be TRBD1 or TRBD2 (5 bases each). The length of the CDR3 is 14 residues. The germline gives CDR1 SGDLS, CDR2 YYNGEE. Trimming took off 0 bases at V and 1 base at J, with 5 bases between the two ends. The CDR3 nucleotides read TGTGCCAGCAGCGTAGGGGGGTCCTACAATGAGCAGTTCTTC. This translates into CASSVGGSYNEQFF.

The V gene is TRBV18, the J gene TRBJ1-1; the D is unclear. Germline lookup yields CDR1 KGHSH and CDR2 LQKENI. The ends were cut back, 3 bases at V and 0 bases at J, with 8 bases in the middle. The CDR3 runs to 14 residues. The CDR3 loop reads CASSPESLNTEAFF. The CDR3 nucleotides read TGTGCCAGCTCACCCGAATCACTGAACACTGAAGCTTTCTTT.

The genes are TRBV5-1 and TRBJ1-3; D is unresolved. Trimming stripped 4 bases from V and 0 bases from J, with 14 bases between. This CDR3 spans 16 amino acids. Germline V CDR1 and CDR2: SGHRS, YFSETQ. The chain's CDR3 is CASSPWSQASGNTIYF. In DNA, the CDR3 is TGCGCCAGCAGCCCCTGGAGTCAGGCCTCTGGAAACACCATATATTTT.

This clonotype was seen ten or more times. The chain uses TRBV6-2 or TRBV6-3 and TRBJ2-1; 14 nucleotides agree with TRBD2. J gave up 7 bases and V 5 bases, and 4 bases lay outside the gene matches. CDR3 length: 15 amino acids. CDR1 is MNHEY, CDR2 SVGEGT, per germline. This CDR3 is CASSRGLAGVNEQFF. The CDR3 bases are TGTGCCAGCAGTAGGGGACTAGCGGGAGTTAATGAGCAGTTCTTC.

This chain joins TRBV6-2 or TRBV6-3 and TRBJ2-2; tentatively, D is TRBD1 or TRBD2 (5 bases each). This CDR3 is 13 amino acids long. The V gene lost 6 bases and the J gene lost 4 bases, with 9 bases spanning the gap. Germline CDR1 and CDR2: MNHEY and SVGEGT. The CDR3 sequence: CASSWGFTGELFF. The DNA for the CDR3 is TGTGCCAGCAGCTGGGGGTTCACCGGGGAGCTGTTTTTT.

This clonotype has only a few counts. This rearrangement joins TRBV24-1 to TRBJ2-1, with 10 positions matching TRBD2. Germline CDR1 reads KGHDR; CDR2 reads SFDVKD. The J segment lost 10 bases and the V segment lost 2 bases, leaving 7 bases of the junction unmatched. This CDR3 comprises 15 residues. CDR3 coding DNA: TGTGCCACCAGTGATTCGCTAGCGGGAGTTGACGAGCAGTTCTTC. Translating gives CATSDSLAGVDEQFF.

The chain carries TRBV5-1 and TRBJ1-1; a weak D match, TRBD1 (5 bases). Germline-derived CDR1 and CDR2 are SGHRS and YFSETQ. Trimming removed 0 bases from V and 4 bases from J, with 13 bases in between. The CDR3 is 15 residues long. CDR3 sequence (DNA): TGCGCCAGCAGCTTGGAATGGGCGGGGGGCACTGAAGCTTTCTTT. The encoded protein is CASSLEWAGGTEAFF.

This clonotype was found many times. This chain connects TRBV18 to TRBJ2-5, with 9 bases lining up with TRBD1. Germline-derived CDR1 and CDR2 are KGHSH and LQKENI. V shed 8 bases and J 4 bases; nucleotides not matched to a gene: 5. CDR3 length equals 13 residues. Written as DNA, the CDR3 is TGTGCCAGCAGCCGACAGGGGGGAGAGACCCAGTACTTC. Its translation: CASSRQGGETQYF. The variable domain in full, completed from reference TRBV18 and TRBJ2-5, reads NAGVMQNPRHLVRRRGQEARLRCSPMKGHSHVYWYRQLPEEGLKFMVYLQKENIIDESGMPKERFSAEFPKEGPSILRIQQVVRGDSAAYFCASSRQGGETQYFGPGTRLLVL.

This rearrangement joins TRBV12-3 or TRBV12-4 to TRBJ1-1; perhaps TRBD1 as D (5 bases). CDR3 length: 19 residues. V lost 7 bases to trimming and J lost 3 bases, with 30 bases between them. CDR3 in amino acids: CASKSPVGLPVGDHTEAFF. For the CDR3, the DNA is TGTGCCAGCAAATCCCCGGTGGGACTTCCAGTAGGGGACCACACTGAAGCTTTCTTT.

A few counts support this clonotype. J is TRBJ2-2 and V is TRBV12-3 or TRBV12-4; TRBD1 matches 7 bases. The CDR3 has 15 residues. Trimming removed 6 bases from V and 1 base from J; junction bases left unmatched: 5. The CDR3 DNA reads TGTGCCAGCAGGCCCGGGACAGAGAACACCGGGGAGCTGTTTTTT. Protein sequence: CASRPGTENTGELFF.

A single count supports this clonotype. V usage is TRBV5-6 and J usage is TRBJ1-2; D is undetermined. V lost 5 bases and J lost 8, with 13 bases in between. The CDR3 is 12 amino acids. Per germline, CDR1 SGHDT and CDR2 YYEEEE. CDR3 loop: CASRGVVGGYTF. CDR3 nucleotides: TGTGCCAGCAGGGGTGTTGTGGGCGGCTACACCTTC.

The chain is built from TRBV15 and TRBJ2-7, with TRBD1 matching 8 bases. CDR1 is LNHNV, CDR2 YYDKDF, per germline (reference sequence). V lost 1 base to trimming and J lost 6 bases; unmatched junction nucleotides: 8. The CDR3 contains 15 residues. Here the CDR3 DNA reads TGTGCCACCAGCAGAGGCCAAGACAGGGGCGGCGAGCAGTACTTC. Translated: CATSRGQDRGGEQYF.

The CDR3 DNA is TGTGCCAGCAGCATCAGTAGAGGGGGCGAGCAGTACTTC. This gives the protein CASSISRGGEQYF. The chain is built from TRBV5-6 and TRBJ2-7; D may be TRBD1 (6 bases). Trimming left V 4 bases short and J 6 bases short, with 14 bases between. The length of the CDR3 is 13 residues. CDR1 is SGHDT, CDR2 YYEEEE, per germline.

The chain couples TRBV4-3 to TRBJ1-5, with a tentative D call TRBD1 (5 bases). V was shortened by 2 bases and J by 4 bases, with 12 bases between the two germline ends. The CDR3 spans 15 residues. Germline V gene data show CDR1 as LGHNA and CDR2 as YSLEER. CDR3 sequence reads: CASSQSWGWNQPQHF. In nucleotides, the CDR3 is TGCGCCAGCAGCCAAAGCTGGGGGTGGAATCAGCCCCAGCATTTT.